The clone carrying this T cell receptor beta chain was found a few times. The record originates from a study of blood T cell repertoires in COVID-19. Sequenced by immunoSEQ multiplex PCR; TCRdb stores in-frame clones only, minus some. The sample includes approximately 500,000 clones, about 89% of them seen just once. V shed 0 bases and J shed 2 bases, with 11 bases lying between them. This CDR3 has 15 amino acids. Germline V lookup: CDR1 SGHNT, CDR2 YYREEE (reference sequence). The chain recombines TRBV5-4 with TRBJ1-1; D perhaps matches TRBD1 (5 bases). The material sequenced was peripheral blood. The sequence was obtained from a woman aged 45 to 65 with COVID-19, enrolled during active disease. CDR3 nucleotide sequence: TGTGCCAGCAGCTTGGTGGCAGGGATTAACACTGAAGCTTTCTTT. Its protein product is CASSLVAGINTEAFF.